The next 13 T cell receptor beta chains were all read from a single sample in a study of blood T cell repertoires in COVID-19. Clones were sequenced by immunoSEQ multiplex PCR, and TCRdb holds only the in-frame ones, with some missing. Among under 350,000 clones listed, roughly 86% were seen once. The material sequenced was peripheral blood. The receptors originated from a man in his sixties or seventies with acute or convalescent COVID-19.

V and J are TRBV28 and TRBJ1-1; 7 nucleotides line up with TRBD1. Germline assignment: CDR1 MDHEN and CDR2 SYDVKM. The V and J ends lost 2 bases and 1 base, in that order; junction bases with no gene match: 4. The CDR3 has 15 amino acids. CDR3 sequence reads: CASSLVGTENTEAFF. CDR3 DNA: TGTGCCAGCAGTTTAGTCGGGACAGAGAACACTGAAGCTTTCTTT.

This clone appeared a few times. This sample includes further DNA sequences coding for the same CDR3. The rearrangement uses TRBV11-2 and TRBJ1-1; 7 positions match TRBD1. V lost 1 base and J lost 1; bases outside the gene matches: 0. The CDR3 runs to 14 residues. Germline V gene sequence: CDR1 SGHAT, CDR2 FQNNGV. The CDR3 is CASSLGQGNTEAFF. For the CDR3, the DNA is TGTGCCAGCAGCTTAGGACAGGGGAACACTGAAGCTTTCTTT.

V usage is TRBV28 and J usage is TRBJ1-1, with a weak D call TRBD1 (5 bases). Deletions cut 9 bases from V and 2 bases from J, with 19 bases between. Germline V lookup: CDR1 MDHEN, CDR2 SYDVKM. This CDR3 is 15 amino acids long. The CDR3 coding sequence is TGTGCCAGTGGTTGGGGCGTTCAGGCAAACACTGAAGCTTTCTTT. Translated: CASGWGVQANTEAFF.

In its sample, this clone was seen a few times. This chain links TRBV30 with TRBJ1-6; D gene uncertain. The CDR3 runs to 16 residues. Trimming removed 0 bases from V and 8 bases from J, with 17 bases in between. From germline, CDR1 is GTSNPN and CDR2 SVGIG (reference sequence). DNA of the CDR3: TGTGCCTGGAGTGTACGAGGAGGGCCTGGTTATTCACCCCTCCACTTT. Its protein is CAWSVRGGPGYSPLHF.

This chain joins TRBV28 and TRBJ1-2; 9 nucleotides agree with TRBD1. Losses at the gene ends were 3 bases for V and 0 bases for J; bases not matched to a gene: 2. CDR1 and CDR2 (germline): MDHEN, SYDVKM. This CDR3 comprises 15 residues. The CDR3 spells CASSFGTGPNYGYTF. CDR3 DNA sequence: TGTGCCAGCAGTTTCGGGACAGGGCCTAACTATGGCTACACCTTC.

The rearrangement joins TRBV2 to TRBJ1-5, with D unclear. The CDR3 is 15 amino acids. Germline loops: CDR1 SNHLY, CDR2 FYNNEI. Trimming removed 0 bases from V and 7 bases from J, with 13 bases in between. The DNA of the CDR3 is TGTGCCAGCAGTGAAGCGCTTCCTGGAGACCAGCCCCAGCATTTT. This sequence encodes CASSEALPGDQPQHF.

The rearrangement joins TRBV2 to TRBJ1-5, with D possibly matching TRBD1 (5 bases). Trimming removed 6 bases from V and 5 bases from J, with 14 bases in between. CDR1 is SNHLY and CDR2 is FYNNEI in the germline V gene. The CDR3 consists of 14 residues. CDR3 DNA: TGTGCCAGCAGCCGGGACTCCCAAGATCAGCCCCAGCATTTT. Protein sequence: CASSRDSQDQPQHF.

The rearrangement uses TRBV27 and TRBJ1-4; TRBD1 agrees at 8 bases. Germline V lookup: CDR1 MNHEY, CDR2 SMNVEV (reference sequence). J gave up 2 bases and V 7 bases, and 6 bases lay outside the gene matches. The CDR3 is 15 amino acids. The CDR3 coding sequence is TGTGCCAGCACCTCCAGGACAGGGACTAATGAAAAACTGTTTTTT. It encodes CASTSRTGTNEKLFF.

This sequence joins TRBV18 and TRBJ2-1; D might be TRBD1 (5 bases). The CDR3 is made up of 14 amino acids. Germline CDR1 reads KGHSH; CDR2 reads LQKENI. V lost 5 bases and J lost 2, with 10 bases in between. The CDR3 DNA reads as TGTGCCAGCTCAACCCGACAGACCTACAATGAGCAGTTCTTC. This gives the protein CASSTRQTYNEQFF. Full variable domain (rest looked up from reference TRBV18 and TRBJ2-1): NAGVMQNPRHLVRRRGQEARLRCSPMKGHSHVYWYRQLPEEGLKFMVYLQKENIIDESGMPKERFSAEFPKEGPSILRIQQVVRGDSAAYFCASSTRQTYNEQFFGPGTRLTVL.

The chain is built from TRBV5-1 and TRBJ2-3; D unresolved. Trimming left V 4 bases short and J 1 base short, with 7 bases between. Germline-derived CDR1 and CDR2 are SGHRS and YFSETQ. This CDR3 contains 13 residues. The DNA of the CDR3 is TGCGCCAGCAGCCCGGCGGGCACAGATACGCAGTATTTT. Amino acids: CASSPAGTDTQYF. The whole variable domain, filled in from reference TRBV5-1 and TRBJ2-3, reads KAGVTQTPRYLIKTRGQQVTLSCSPISGHRSVSWYQQTPGQGLQFLFEYFSETQRNKGNFPGRFSGRQFSNSRSEMNVSTLELGDSALYLCASSPAGTDTQYFGPGTRLTVL.

The chain uses TRBV11-2 and TRBJ2-7; no clear D gene. The CDR3 has 18 amino acids. V was shortened by 0 bases and J by 0 bases, with 18 bases between the two germline ends. Germline CDR1 and CDR2: SGHAT and FQNNGV. In nucleotides, the CDR3 is TGTGCCAGCAGCTTAGATCTTTTCGGCAGGTCCTACTCCTACGAGCAGTACTTC. Translating gives CASSLDLFGRSYSYEQYF.

The chain links TRBV11-2 to TRBJ1-2, with TRBD1 matching 7 bases. The V gene's germline CDR1 is SGHAT and CDR2 FQNNGV. This CDR3 is built from 16 residues. The V segment lost 5 bases and the J segment 0 bases; nucleotides outside the gene matches: 9. This CDR3 reads CASSPTGTVSNYGYTF. The DNA for the CDR3 is TGTGCCAGCAGCCCCACCGGGACAGTATCTAACTATGGCTACACCTTC.

The chain carries TRBV4-1 and TRBJ1-5, with 10 bases lining up with TRBD1. After removal of 0 bases from V and 7 bases from J, the junction contained 6 bases not matched to a gene. The CDR3 is 16 residues long. Germline V gives CDR1 MGHRA, CDR2 YSYEKL. This CDR3 is CASSQDAGQGRQPQHF. The DNA for the CDR3 is TGCGCCAGCAGCCAAGATGCGGGACAGGGGAGGCAGCCCCAGCATTTT.